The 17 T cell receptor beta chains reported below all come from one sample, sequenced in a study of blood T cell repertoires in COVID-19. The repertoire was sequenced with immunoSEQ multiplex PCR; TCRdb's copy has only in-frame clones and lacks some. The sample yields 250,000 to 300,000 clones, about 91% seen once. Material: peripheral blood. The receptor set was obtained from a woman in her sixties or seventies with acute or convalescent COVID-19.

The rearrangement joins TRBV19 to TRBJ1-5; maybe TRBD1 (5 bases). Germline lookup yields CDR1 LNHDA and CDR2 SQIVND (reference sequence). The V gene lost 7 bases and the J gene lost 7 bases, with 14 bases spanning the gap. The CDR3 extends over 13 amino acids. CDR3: CASTGGGPQPQHF. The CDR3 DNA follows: TGTGCCAGTACCGGGGGGGGTCCCCAGCCCCAGCATTTT.

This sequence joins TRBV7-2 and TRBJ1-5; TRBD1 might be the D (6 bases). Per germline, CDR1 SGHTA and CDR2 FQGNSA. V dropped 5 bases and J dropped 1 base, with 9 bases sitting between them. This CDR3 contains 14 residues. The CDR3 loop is CASSAGASNQPQHF. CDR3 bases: TGTGCCAGCAGCGCAGGGGCCAGCAATCAGCCCCAGCATTTT.

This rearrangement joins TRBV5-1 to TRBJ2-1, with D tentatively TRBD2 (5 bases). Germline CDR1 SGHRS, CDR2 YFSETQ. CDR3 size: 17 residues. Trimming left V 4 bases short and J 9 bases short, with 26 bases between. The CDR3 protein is CASSDWGREMIVSEQFF. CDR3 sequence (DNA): TGCGCCAGCAGCGACTGGGGTAGGGAGATGATTGTCAGTGAGCAGTTCTTC.

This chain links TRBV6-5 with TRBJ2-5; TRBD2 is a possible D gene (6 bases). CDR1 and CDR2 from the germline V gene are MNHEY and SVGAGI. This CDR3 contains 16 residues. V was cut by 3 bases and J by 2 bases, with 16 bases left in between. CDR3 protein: CASSYFVTRGQETQYF. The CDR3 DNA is TGTGCCAGCAGTTATTTCGTAACCCGGGGGCAAGAGACCCAGTACTTC.

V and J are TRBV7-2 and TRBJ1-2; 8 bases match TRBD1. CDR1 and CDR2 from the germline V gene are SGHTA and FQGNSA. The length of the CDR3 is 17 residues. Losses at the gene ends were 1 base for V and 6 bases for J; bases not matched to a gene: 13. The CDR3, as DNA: TGTGCCAGCAGCTTAGTAGGGCGTGCAGGGGGCGCGAATGGCTACACCTTC. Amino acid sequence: CASSLVGRAGGANGYTF.

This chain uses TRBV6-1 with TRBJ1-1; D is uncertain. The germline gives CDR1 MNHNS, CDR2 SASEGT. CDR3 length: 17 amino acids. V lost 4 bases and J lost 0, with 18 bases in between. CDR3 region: CASSASLSSYVNTEAFF. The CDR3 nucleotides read TGTGCCAGCAGTGCGTCCCTTTCCAGTTACGTGAACACTGAAGCTTTCTTT.

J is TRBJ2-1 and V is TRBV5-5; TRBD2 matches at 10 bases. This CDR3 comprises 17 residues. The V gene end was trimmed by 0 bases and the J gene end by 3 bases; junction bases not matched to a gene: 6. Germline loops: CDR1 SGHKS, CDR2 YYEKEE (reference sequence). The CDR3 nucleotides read TGTGCCAGCAGCTTGGCCAGCGGGGGGGAAGGCTACAATGAGCAGTTCTTC. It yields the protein CASSLASGGEGYNEQFF.

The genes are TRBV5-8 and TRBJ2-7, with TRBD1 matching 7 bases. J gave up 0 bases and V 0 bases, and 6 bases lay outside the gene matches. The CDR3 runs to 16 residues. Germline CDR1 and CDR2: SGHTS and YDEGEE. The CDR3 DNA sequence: TGTGCCAGCAGCTTGGACGGACAGGTGAGCTCCTACGAGCAGTACTTC. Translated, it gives CASSLDGQVSSYEQYF.

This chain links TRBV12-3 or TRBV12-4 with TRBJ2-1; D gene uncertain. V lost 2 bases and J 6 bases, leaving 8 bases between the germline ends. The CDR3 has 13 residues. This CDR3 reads CASSLLAPNEQFF. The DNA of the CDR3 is TGTGCCAGCAGTTTATTGGCCCCCAATGAGCAGTTCTTC.

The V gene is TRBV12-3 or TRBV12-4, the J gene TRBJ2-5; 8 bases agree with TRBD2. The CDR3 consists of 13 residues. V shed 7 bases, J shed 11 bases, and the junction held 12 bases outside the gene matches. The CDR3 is CASTSGGVPLQYF. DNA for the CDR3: TGTGCCAGCACCTCGGGGGGGGTTCCCCTACAGTACTTC.

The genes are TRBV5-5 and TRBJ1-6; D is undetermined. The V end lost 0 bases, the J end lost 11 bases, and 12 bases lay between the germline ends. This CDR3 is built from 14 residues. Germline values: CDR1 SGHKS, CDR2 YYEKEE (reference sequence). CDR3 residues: CASSLGTFAAPLHF. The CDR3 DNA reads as TGTGCCAGCAGCTTGGGGACTTTTGCGGCACCCCTCCACTTT. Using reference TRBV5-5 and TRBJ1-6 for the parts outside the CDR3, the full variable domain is DAGVTQSPTHLIKTRGQQVTLRCSPISGHKSVSWYQQVLGQGPQFIFQYYEKEERGRGNFPDRFSARQFPNYSSELNVNALLLGDSALYLCASSLGTFAAPLHFGNGTRLTVT.

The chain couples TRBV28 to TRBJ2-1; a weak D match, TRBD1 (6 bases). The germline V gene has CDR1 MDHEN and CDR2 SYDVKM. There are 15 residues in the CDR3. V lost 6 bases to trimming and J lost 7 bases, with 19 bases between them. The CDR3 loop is CASRPRDKRSNEQFF. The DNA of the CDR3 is TGTGCCAGCAGACCCCGGGACAAAAGGAGTAATGAGCAGTTCTTC.

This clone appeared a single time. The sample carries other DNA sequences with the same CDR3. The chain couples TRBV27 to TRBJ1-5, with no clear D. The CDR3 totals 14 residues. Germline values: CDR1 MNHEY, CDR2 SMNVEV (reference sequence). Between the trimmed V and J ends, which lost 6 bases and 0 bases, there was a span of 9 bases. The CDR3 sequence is CASRGGLSNQPQHF. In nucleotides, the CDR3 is TGTGCCAGCAGGGGTGGACTTAGCAATCAGCCCCAGCATTTT.

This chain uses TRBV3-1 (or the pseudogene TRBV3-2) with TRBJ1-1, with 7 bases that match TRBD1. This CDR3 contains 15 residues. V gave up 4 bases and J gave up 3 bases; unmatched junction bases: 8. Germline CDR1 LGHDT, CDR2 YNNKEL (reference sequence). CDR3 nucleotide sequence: TGTGCCAGCAGCCCCGGACAGGCCTGGTACACTGAAGCTTTCTTT. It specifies CASSPGQAWYTEAFF.

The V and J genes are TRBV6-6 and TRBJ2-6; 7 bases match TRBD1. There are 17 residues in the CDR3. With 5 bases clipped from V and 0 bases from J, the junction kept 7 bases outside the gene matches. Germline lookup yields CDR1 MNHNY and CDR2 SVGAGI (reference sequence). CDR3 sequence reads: CASSRENRGSGANVLTF. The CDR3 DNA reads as TGTGCCAGCAGTCGCGAGAACAGGGGCTCTGGGGCCAACGTCCTGACTTTC.

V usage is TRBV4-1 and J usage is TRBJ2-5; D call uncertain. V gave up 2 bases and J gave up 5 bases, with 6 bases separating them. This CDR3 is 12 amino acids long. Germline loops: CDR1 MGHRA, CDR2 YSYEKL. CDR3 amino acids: CASSQHGETQYF. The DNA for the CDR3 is TGCGCCAGCAGCCAACATGGCGAGACCCAGTACTTC.

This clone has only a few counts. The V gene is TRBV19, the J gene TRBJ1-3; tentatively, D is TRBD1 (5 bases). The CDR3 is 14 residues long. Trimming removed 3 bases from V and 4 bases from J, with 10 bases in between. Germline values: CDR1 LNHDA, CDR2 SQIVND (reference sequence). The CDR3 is CASSMVGRGNTIYF. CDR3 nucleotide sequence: TGTGCCAGTAGTATGGTGGGGCGAGGAAACACCATATATTTT.